Listed here are 20 T cell receptor beta chains from one sample, sequenced in a study of shared T cell receptors in the human thymus. Data came from immunoSEQ multiplex PCR; TCRdb stores just in-frame clones and leaves some out. The sample lists 540,000 or so clones; approximately 80% were seen once. The sample also formed part of further work on human thymus T cells.

The sample consisted of thymocytes. The source of these receptors is a boy under two years old with a congenital heart defect.

The CDR3 DNA is TGTGCCAGCAGTTCCTCCAGGGGAAAGAACACTGAAGCTTTCTTT. Translating it yields CASSSSRGKNTEAFF. The V gene is TRBV6-5, the J gene TRBJ1-1; a weak D match, TRBD1 (6 bases). CDR3 length equals 15 residues. Trimming stripped 4 bases from V and 1 base from J, with 13 bases between. CDR1 MNHEY and CDR2 SVGAGI come from the germline V gene.

This clone came up a few times. The V and J genes are TRBV4-1 and TRBJ2-7, with 10 bases fitting TRBD2. This CDR3 comprises 19 residues. J was trimmed by 3 bases and V by 0 bases; bases with no gene match: 14. Germline lookup yields CDR1 MGHRA and CDR2 YSYEKL. The CDR3 loop is CASSQDGPSGSGRSYEQYF. The CDR3, as DNA: TGCGCCAGCAGCCAAGACGGGCCTAGCGGGAGCGGTAGGAGCTACGAGCAGTACTTC.

This clone appeared a few times. The chain joins TRBV28 to TRBJ1-2; D ambiguous. The germline V gene encodes CDR1 MDHEN and CDR2 SYDVKM. The germline V and J ends were trimmed by 3 bases and 1 base, with 15 bases remaining between them. This CDR3 comprises 16 residues. The CDR3 sequence is CASSFGRNQDNYGYTF. The CDR3 coding sequence is TGTGCCAGCAGTTTTGGGCGCAATCAGGATAACTATGGCTACACCTTC.

This clone occurred a few times. Here the CDR3 reads CASSQALLAPTEANVLTF. The CDR3 coding sequence is TGCGCCAGCAGCCAAGCTTTACTAGCCCCTACGGAGGCCAACGTCCTGACTTTC. The chain joins TRBV4-3 to TRBJ2-6; D might be TRBD2 (6 bases). V lost 1 base and J lost 6, with 19 bases in between. This CDR3 spans 18 amino acids. Germline CDR1 LGHNA, CDR2 YSLEER.

This rearrangement joins TRBV5-1 to TRBJ1-1, with a tentative D call TRBD1 (6 bases). There are 18 residues in the CDR3. The V end was cut by 0 bases, the J end by 3 bases, with 21 bases between. Germline CDR1 and CDR2: SGHRS and YFSETQ. CDR3: CASSLGWGRGDEDTEAFF. The DNA for the CDR3 is TGCGCCAGCAGCTTGGGTTGGGGGCGAGGAGATGAGGACACTGAAGCTTTCTTT.

This rearrangement joins TRBV27 to TRBJ2-2, with TRBD2 as a possible D gene (7 bases). Germline assignment: CDR1 MNHEY and CDR2 SMNVEV (reference sequence). The CDR3 covers 16 residues. With 6 bases removed from V and 5 bases from J, the gap between germline ends came to 19 bases. The CDR3 loop is CASRGGGTEGTGELFF. CDR3 DNA sequence: TGTGCCAGCAGAGGGGGGGGGACGGAGGGGACCGGGGAGCTGTTTTTT.

J is TRBJ2-1 and V is TRBV4-2; 7 bases align to TRBD2. J was trimmed by 8 bases and V by 11 bases; bases with no gene match: 9. Germline CDR1 and CDR2: LGHNA and YNFKEQ. The CDR3 is made up of 12 amino acids. The CDR3 is CAVGLVGDEQFF. In DNA form, the CDR3 reads TGTGCCGTTGGACTAGTCGGGGATGAGCAGTTCTTC.

The chain is built from TRBV10-1 and TRBJ1-1; D remains ambiguous. Germline V gene data show CDR1 as WNHNN and CDR2 as SYGVQD (reference sequence). CDR3 length equals 14 residues. Trimming removed 5 bases from V and 5 bases from J, with 15 bases in between. The CDR3 region is CASSSGPGWTEAFF. The CDR3 coding sequence is TGCGCCAGCAGTTCGGGCCCGGGATGGACTGAAGCTTTCTTT.

This clone was observed a few times. This rearrangement joins TRBV28 to TRBJ1-1; 10 bases agree with TRBD1. In germline, CDR1 is MDHEN, CDR2 SYDVKM. The CDR3 contains 15 residues. With V trimmed by 6 bases and J by 6 bases, 10 bases remained unmatched. Here the CDR3 reads CASSGGDRGDAEAFF. CDR3 nucleotides: TGTGCCAGCAGCGGAGGGGACAGGGGAGACGCTGAAGCTTTCTTT.

V usage is TRBV2 and J usage is TRBJ1-3; the match to TRBD1 covers 8 bases. V lost 6 bases to trimming and J lost 2 bases; unmatched junction nucleotides: 6. Germline CDR1 is SNHLY and CDR2 is FYNNEI. This CDR3 is built from 15 residues. The CDR3, as DNA: TGTGCCAGCAGCCTCATGGACAGGGCTGGAAACACCATATATTTT. Amino acid sequence: CASSLMDRAGNTIYF.

The chain carries TRBV6-5 and TRBJ2-1; 14 bases match TRBD2. The junction had 7 bases not matched to a gene; V was cut back by 5 bases and J by 10 bases. CDR3 length equals 15 residues. The germline gives CDR1 MNHEY, CDR2 SVGAGI. The DNA for the CDR3 is TGTGCCAGCAGTCCAGGGACTAGCGGGAGAAAAGAGCAGTTCTTC. Translating it yields CASSPGTSGRKEQFF.

The J gene is TRBJ1-2, the V gene TRBV5-8, with 7 positions matching TRBD1. The CDR3 sequence is 13 residues long. Germline V lookup: CDR1 SGHTS, CDR2 YDEGEE. The V gene end was trimmed by 5 bases and the J gene end by 8 bases; junction bases not matched to a gene: 9. The CDR3 is CASSSDRVLGYTF. In nucleotides, the CDR3 is TGTGCCAGCAGTTCCGACAGGGTGTTGGGCTACACCTTC.

The chain carries TRBV19 and TRBJ1-5; 7 bases align to TRBD1. Germline CDR1 reads LNHDA; CDR2 reads SQIVND (reference sequence). Trimming removed 3 bases from V and 0 bases from J; junction bases left unmatched: 5. The CDR3 extends over 16 amino acids. CDR3: CASSIDRQGSNQPQHF. The CDR3 bases are TGTGCCAGTAGTATCGATCGACAGGGTAGCAATCAGCCCCAGCATTTT.

This sequence joins TRBV10-3 and TRBJ2-7; TRBD1 matches at 8 bases. The CDR3 length is 14 residues. Germline trimming cut 5 bases from V and 2 bases from J; bases unmatched to any gene: 5. CDR1 and CDR2 (germline): ENHRY, SYGVKD. The CDR3 nucleotides are TGTGCCATCAGTCGGACAGGGAGACCCTACGAGCAGTACTTC. Translated, it gives CAISRTGRPYEQYF.

This clone was found once. This chain joins TRBV28 and TRBJ2-3, with 11 bases identical to TRBD2. V was pared by 10 bases and J by 4 bases, with 13 bases of the junction left unmatched. The length of the CDR3 is 16 residues. Per the germline V gene, CDR1 is MDHEN and CDR2 is SYDVKM. In DNA form, the CDR3 reads TGTGCCACCCGAGGGTCACTAGCGGGAGTTTCAGATACGCAGTATTTT. Protein: CATRGSLAGVSDTQYF. Variable domain in full (rest from reference TRBV28 and TRBJ2-3): DVKVTQSSRYLVKRTGEKVFLECVQDMDHENMFWYRQDPGLGLRLIYFSYDVKMKEKGDIPEGYSVSREKKERFSLILESASTNQTSMYLCATRGSLAGVSDTQYFGPGTRLTVL.

This clone has just a few counts. The chain couples TRBV10-2 to TRBJ2-2, with 10 bases aligning to TRBD2. The CDR3 spans 17 residues. Germline CDR1 is WSHSY and CDR2 is SAAADI. J lost 4 bases, V lost 5 bases, and 10 bases had no gene match. This CDR3 is CASSSSGRAVGTGELFF. The CDR3 nucleotides are TGCGCCAGCAGTTCCAGCGGGAGGGCCGTCGGCACCGGGGAGCTGTTTTTT.

The chain recombines TRBV11-2 with TRBJ2-7, with TRBD2 matching 7 bases. The CDR3 spans 15 residues. Per the germline V gene, CDR1 is SGHAT and CDR2 is FQNNGV. The V and J ends lost 5 bases and 2 bases, in that order; junction bases with no gene match: 9. The DNA of the CDR3 is TGTGCCAGCAGCACCCGAGGGAGGGCGACCTACGAGCAGTACTTC. This translates into CASSTRGRATYEQYF.

There are a few counts of this clone. V usage is TRBV5-6 and J usage is TRBJ2-5, with D possibly matching TRBD1 (5 bases). Per the germline V gene, CDR1 is SGHDT and CDR2 is YYEEEE. The CDR3 extends over 13 amino acids. The V end was cut by 5 bases, the J end by 5 bases, with 13 bases between. The CDR3 region is CASRGPGRETQYF. In nucleotides, the CDR3 is TGTGCCAGCAGGGGGCCTGGGCGGGAGACCCAGTACTTC.

In this sample, this clone turned up once. The chain has TRBV10-1 and TRBJ2-2, with TRBD2 as a possible D gene (5 bases). Trimming left V 5 bases short and J 2 bases short, with 18 bases between. The germline V gene has CDR1 WNHNN and CDR2 SYGVQD (reference sequence). The CDR3 contains 17 residues. This CDR3 is CASSLEAPSGNTGELFF. CDR3 DNA: TGCGCCAGCAGTTTGGAGGCCCCCAGCGGCAACACCGGGGAGCTGTTTTTT.

V and J are TRBV27 and TRBJ1-1; no definite D call. V was clipped by 5 bases and J by 5 bases, with 9 bases between them. The germline V gene has CDR1 MNHEY and CDR2 SMNVEV (reference sequence). There are 12 residues in the CDR3. The CDR3 sequence: CASSPRRTEAFF. The CDR3 region has the DNA TGTGCCAGCAGTCCCAGGCGAACTGAAGCTTTCTTT.